The clone carrying this T cell receptor beta chain was seen a few times. Antigen: not known. Sequencing relied on a cDNA template that was reverse transcribed from extracted RNA. Clones were read by immunoSEQ multiplex PCR, and TCRdb kept only the in-frame ones, dropping some. Among some 110,000 clones listed, 50% to 75% were seen once. This sample is part of a study of CD8+ T cells in alopecia areata. At the level of the study: Tofacitinib exposure lasted 6 to 18 months, followed by 6 months off drug.

The treatment: oral pan-JAK inhibitor, 5-10 mg twice daily. PBMCs, the starting material, were the source of sorted CD4+ and CD8+ T cells. From germline, CDR1 is SQVTM and CDR2 ANQGSEA. V dropped 7 bases and J dropped 5 bases, with 12 bases sitting between them. The CDR3 runs 13 residues. Notes on the study in general: Scalp sample sequencing also detects resident alphabeta T cells of normal skin.

The J gene is TRBJ1-6, the V gene TRBV29-1; D gene unclear. Here the sequenced sample was CD8+ T cells sorted from blood, taken at week 4, from a patient treated with tofacitinib. The sequence was collected from a human donor with alopecia areata. Here the CDR3 reads CSALTEDNSPLHF. The CDR3 nucleotides read TGCAGCGCTCTGACGGAGGATAATTCACCCCTCCACTTT.